The T cell receptor (beta chain) under discussion was sequenced for a study of blood T cell repertoires in COVID-19 (dated by TCRdb to the early 2020s). With regard to the full study: The collaborator samples originated in the United States, Italy and Spain and spanned the acute and convalescent phases of COVID-19. The material from the prospective study consisted of cDNA or gDNA derived from T cells, B-cell-depleted T cells, or PBMCs. Subjects who had been exposed to COVID-19, were actively infected with it, or had recovered from it provided the deeply sampled blood TCRbeta repertoires that made up the dataset. The repertoires were released in a freely available public database meant as a resource for research on the immune response to SARS-CoV-2. The samples were drawn from the first 160 participants of the ongoing ImmuneRACE study and from about 1,200 subjects provided by 6 global collaborators. Nearly every sample came with metadata listing a de-identified subject ID, COVID-19 status, age in years and sex. Where available, HLA class I and class II types were taken from metadata supplied by the sample provider and were not determined by assay-based typing.

Whole blood was collected in K2EDTA tubes by collaborating institutions according to the institutions' own protocols. Collaborator samples were shipped for TCRbeta analysis as frozen whole blood, isolated PBMCs, or DNA extracted from either sample type. There are a few counts of this clone. Its antigen is currently not known. Base qualities are not recorded, but no much larger clone differs from it by a single base. Via the germline V gene, CDR1 is LGHNT and CDR2 FRNRAP. The CDR3 covers 17 residues, taking in both the cysteine and the phenylalanine. The only DNA kept is the CDR3, 51 bases in frame from the first base. The germline V end is reduced by 2 bases and the J end by 4 bases; junction bases left unmatched: 11. TCRbeta CDR3 regions were amplified from genomic DNA using the immunoSEQ Assay, a bias-controlled multiplex PCR. The paper's processing steps were these. Nucleated cell counts per sample were estimated from amplification of reference gene primers within the assay. To quantify the absolute abundance of each unique TCRbeta CDR3 rearrangement, sequence reads were collapsed and filtered. Productive Simpson clonality was computed per sample as the square root of Simpson's diversity index over productive rearrangements. TCRdb took this table from immuneACCESS and kept in-frame rearrangements with V and J called. Such tables lack part of the clones; where checked against another copy, unresolved V genes explain under half of the gap, and the rest is unexplained. The V and J calls and clone size come from that table; D and trimming were worked out from the DNA. The sample table holds tens of thousands of clones, of which roughly 90% were seen once. The biggest ten clones account for roughly a fifth of the sample.

Here is what the overall study found, with its caveats: Clinical and demographic metadata were provided uncurated, with the amount varying by source and participant.

The sequencing sample was made of peripheral blood. The sequence joins TRBV12-5 to TRBJ2-3, with 8 bases aligning to TRBD1. The clonotype was recovered from a woman aged 50 to 60 with active or convalescent COVID-19. The nucleotide sequence reads as follows: TGTGCTAGTGGTTTGATACCAGGGGGCCTCGGGGCAGATACGCAGTATTTT. Its translation reads: CASGLIPGGLGADTQYF.